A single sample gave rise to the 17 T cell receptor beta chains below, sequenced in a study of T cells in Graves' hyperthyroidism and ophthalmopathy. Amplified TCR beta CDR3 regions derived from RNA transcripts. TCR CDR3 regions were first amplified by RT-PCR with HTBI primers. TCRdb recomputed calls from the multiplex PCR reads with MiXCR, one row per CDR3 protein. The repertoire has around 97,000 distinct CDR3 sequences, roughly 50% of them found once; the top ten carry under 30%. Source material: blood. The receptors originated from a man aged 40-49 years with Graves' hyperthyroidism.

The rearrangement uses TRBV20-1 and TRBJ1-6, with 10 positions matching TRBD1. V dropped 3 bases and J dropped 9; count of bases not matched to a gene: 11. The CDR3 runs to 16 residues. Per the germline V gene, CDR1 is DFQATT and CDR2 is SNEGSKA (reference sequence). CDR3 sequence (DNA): TGCAGTGCTAGGGGGACAGGGGAGACGGTGAGTTCACCCCTCCACTTT. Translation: CSARGTGETVSSPLHF.

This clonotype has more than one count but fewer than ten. The CDR3 region has the DNA TGTGCCTGGTCCCCCGGGACAGGGGCCACTGAAGCTTTCTTT. This encodes CAWSPGTGATEAFF. The chain uses TRBV30 and TRBJ1-1; 10 nucleotides align to TRBD1. J lost 4 bases, V lost 5 bases, and 7 bases had no gene match. Germline CDR1 is GTSNPN and CDR2 is SVGIG (reference sequence). CDR3 length equals 14 residues.

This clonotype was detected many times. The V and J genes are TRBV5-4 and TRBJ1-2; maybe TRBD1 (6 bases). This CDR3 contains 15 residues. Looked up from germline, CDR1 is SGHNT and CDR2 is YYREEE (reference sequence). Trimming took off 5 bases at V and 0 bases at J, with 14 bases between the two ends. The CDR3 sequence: CASRPGQLSNYGYTF. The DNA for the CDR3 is TGTGCCAGCAGACCCGGACAGCTTTCTAACTATGGCTACACCTTC.

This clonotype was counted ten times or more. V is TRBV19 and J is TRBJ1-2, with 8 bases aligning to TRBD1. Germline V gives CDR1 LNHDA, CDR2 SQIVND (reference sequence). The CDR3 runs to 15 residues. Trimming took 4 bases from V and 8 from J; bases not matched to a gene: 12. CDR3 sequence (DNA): TGTGCCAGTAGTAACTACGGGACAGGCAATGGAGGCTACACCTTC. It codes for CASSNYGTGNGGYTF.

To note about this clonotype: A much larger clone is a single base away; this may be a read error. This CDR3 is CASSFPHEQYF. The CDR3, as DNA: TGTGCCAGCAGTTTTCCGCACGAGCAGTACTTC. The V and J genes are TRBV28 and TRBJ2-7; D ambiguous. Germline assignment: CDR1 MDHEN and CDR2 SYDVKM. V was trimmed by 3 bases and J by 5 bases, leaving 5 bases between them. CDR3 length: 11 amino acids.

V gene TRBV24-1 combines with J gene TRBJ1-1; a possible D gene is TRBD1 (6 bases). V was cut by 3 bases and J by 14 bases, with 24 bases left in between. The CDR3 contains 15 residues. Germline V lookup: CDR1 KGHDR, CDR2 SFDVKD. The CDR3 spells CATSDTDRTNTGAFF. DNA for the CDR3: TGTGCCACCAGTGATACAGACAGGACGAACACTGGAGCCTTCTTT.

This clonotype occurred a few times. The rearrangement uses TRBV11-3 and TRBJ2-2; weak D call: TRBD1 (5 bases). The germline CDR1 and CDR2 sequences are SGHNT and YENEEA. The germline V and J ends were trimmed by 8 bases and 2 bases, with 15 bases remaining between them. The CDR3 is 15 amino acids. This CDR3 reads CASSPETVNTGELFF. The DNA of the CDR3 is TGTGCCAGCTCACCAGAGACAGTCAACACCGGGGAGCTGTTTTTT.

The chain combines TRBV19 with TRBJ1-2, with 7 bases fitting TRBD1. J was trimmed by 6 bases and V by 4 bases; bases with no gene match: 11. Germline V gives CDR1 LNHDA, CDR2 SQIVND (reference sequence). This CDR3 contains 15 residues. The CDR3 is CASSRGTDSYNGYTF. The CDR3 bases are TGTGCCAGTAGTAGGGGGACAGATTCCTACAATGGCTACACCTTC.

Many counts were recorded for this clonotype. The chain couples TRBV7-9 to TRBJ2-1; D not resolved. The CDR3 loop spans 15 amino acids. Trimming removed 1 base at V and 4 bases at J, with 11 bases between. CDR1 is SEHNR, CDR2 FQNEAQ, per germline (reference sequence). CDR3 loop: CASSLEGSAYNEQFF. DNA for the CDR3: TGTGCCAGCAGCTTAGAGGGTTCGGCGTACAATGAGCAGTTCTTC.

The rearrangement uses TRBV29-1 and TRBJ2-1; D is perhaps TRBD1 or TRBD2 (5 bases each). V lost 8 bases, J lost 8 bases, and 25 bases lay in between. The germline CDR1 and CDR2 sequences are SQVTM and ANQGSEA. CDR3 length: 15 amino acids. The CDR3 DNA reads TGCAGCTTGGGGCGGGTGGGCGGTCGTCGAGATGAGCAGTTCTTC. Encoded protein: CSLGRVGGRRDEQFF.

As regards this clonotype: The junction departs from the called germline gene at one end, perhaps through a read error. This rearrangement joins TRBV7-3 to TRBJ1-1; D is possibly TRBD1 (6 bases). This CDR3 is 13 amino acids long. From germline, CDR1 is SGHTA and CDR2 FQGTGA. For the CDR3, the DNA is TGTGCCAGCAGAGACGAGGGGGTTACTGAAACTTTCTTT. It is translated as CASRDEGVTETFF.

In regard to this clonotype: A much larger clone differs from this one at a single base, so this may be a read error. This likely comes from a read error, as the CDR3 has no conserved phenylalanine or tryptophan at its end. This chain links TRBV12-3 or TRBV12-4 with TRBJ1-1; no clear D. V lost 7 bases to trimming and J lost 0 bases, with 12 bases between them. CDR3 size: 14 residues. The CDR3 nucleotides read TGTGCCAGCAAATATGGAGGTATGAACACTGAAGCTTTCTGT. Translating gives CASKYGGMNTEAFC.

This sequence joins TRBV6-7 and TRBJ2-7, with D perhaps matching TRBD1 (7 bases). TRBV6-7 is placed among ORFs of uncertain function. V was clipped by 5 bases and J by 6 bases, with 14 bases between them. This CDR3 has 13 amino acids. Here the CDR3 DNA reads TGTGCCAGCAGTACCACGGGGGACAGCGAGCAGTACTTC. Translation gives CASSTTGDSEQYF.

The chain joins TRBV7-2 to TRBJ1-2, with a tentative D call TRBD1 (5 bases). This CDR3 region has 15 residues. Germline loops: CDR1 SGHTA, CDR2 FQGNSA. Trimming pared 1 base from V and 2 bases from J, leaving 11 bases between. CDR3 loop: CASSLVGGANYGYTF. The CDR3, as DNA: TGTGCCAGCAGCTTAGTGGGCGGGGCGAACTATGGCTACACCTTC.

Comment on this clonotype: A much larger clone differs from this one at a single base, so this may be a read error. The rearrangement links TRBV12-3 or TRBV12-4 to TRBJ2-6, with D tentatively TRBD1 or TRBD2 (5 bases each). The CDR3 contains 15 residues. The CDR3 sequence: CASSRDVSGAYVLTF. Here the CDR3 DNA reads TGTGCCAGCAGTCGGGACGTATCTGGGGCCTACGTCCTGACTTTC.

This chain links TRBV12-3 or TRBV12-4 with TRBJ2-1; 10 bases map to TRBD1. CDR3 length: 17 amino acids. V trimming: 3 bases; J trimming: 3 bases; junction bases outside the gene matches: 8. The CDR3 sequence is CASSFRTGGKGYNEQFF. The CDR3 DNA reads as TGTGCCAGCAGTTTTCGGACAGGGGGAAAGGGCTACAATGAGCAGTTCTTC.

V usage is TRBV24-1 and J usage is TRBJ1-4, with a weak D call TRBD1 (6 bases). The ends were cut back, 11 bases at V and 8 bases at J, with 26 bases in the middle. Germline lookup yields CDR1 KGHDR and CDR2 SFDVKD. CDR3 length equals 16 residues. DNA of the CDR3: TGTGCCAGCAGCCAGAGATCGACAGGAGGGAACGAAAAACTGTTTTTT. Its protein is CASSQRSTGGNEKLFF.